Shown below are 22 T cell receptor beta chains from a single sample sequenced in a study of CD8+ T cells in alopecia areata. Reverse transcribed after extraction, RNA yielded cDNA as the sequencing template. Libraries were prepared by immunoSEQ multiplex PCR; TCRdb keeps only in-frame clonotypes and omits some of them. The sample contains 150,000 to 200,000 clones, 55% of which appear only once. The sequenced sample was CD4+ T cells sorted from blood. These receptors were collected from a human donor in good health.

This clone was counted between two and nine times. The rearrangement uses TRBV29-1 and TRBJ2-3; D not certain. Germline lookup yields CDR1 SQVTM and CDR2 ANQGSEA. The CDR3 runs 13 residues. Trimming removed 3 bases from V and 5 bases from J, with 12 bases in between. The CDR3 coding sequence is TGCAGCGTTGAGTTAGGAGTTGGAGATACGCAGTATTTT. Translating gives CSVELGVGDTQYF.

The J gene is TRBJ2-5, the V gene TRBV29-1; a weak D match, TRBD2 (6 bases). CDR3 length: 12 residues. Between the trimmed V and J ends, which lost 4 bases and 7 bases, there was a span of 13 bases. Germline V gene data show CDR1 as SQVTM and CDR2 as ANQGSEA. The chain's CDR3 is CSVVGGPGTQYF. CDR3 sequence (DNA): TGCAGCGTTGTGGGGGGACCGGGGACCCAGTACTTC. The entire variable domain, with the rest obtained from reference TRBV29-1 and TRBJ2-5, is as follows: SAVISQKPSRDICQRGTSLTIQCQVDSQVTMMFWYRQQPGQSLTLIATANQGSEATYESGFVIDKFPISRPNLTFSTLTVSNMSPEDSSIYLCSVVGGPGTQYFGPGTRLLVL.

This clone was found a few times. The chain's CDR3 is CSVKYRGRYEQYF. CDR3 coding DNA: TGCAGCGTCAAATACAGGGGGCGCTACGAGCAGTACTTC. V is TRBV29-1 and J is TRBJ2-7; 9 positions agree with TRBD1. This CDR3 region has 13 residues. Germline CDR1 is SQVTM and CDR2 is ANQGSEA. After removal of 6 bases from V and 3 bases from J, the junction contained 6 bases not matched to a gene.

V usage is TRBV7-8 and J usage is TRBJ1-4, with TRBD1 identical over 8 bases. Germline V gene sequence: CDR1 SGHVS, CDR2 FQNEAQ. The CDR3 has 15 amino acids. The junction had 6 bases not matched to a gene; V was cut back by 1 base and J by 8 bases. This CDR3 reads CASSLVRTGREKLFF. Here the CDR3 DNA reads TGTGCCAGCAGCTTAGTACGGACAGGGCGGGAAAAACTGTTTTTT. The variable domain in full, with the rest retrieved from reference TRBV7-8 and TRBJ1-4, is GAGVSQSPRYKVAKRGQDVALRCDPISGHVSLFWYQQALGQGPEFLTYFQNEAQLDKSGLPSDRFFAERPEGSVSTLKIQRTQQEDSAVYLCASSLVRTGREKLFFGSGTQLSVL.

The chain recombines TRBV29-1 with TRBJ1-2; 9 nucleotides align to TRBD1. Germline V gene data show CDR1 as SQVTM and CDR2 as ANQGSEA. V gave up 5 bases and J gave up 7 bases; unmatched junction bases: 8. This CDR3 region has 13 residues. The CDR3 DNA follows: TGCAGCGTTCCGGGACAGGGCCGTTCTGGCTACACCTTC. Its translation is CSVPGQGRSGYTF.

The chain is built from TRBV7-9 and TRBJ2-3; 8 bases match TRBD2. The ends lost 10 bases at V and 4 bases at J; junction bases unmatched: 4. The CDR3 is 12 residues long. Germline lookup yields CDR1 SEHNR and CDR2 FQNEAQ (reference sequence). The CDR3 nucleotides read TGTGCCACCGCGGGGGGTGCAGATACGCAGTATTTT. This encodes CATAGGADTQYF.

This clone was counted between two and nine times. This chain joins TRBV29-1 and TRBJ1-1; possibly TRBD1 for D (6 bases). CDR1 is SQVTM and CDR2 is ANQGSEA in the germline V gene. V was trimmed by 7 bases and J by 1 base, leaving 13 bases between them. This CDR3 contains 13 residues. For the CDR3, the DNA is TGCAGCGCCAATTGGGGACAGAACACTGAAGCTTTCTTT. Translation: CSANWGQNTEAFF.

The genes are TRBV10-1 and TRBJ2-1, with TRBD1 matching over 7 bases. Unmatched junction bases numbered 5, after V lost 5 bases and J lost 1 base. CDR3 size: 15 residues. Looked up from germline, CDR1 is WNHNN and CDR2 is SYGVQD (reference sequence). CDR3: CASSSGGSSYNEQFF. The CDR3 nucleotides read TGCGCCAGCAGTTCAGGGGGTTCGTCCTACAATGAGCAGTTCTTC.

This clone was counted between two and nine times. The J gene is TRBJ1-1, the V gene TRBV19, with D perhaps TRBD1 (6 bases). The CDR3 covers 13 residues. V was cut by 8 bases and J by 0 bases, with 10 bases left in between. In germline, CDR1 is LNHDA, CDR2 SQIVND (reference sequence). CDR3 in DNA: TGTGCCAGTCAGGGGTCAATGAACACTGAAGCTTTCTTT. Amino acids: CASQGSMNTEAFF.

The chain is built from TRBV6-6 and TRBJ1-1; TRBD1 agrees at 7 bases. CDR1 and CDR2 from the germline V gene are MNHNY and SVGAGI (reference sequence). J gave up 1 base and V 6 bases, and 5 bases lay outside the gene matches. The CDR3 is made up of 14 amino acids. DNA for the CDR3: TGTGCCAGCAGCGGACAGGCGAGGAACACTGAAGCTTTCTTT. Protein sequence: CASSGQARNTEAFF.

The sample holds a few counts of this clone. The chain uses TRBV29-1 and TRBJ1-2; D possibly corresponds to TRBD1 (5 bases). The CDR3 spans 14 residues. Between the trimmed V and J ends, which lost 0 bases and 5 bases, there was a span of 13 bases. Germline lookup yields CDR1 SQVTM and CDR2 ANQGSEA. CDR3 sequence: CSVEDLPGKYGYTF. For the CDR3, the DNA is TGCAGCGTTGAAGATCTGCCAGGGAAATATGGCTACACCTTC.

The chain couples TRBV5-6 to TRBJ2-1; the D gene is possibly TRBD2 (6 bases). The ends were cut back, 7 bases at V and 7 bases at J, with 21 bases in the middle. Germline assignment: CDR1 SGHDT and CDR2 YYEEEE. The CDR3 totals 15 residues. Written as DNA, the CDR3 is TGTGCCAGCGACCCCCTGGCAGGGAGGTCGAATGAGCAGTTCTTC. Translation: CASDPLAGRSNEQFF.

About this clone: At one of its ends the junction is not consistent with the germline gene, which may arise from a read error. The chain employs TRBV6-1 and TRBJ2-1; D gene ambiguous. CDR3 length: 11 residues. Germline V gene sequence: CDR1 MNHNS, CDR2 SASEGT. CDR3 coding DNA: TGTGCCAGCGGTGACTACAATGAGCAGTTCTTC. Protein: CASGDYNEQFF.

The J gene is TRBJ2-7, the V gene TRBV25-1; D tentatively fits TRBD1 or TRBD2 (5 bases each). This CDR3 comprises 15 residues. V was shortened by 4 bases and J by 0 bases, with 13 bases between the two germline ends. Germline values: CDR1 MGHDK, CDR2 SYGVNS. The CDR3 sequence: CASSATGTYSYEQYF. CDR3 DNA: TGTGCCAGCAGTGCTACCGGGACCTACTCCTACGAGCAGTACTTC.

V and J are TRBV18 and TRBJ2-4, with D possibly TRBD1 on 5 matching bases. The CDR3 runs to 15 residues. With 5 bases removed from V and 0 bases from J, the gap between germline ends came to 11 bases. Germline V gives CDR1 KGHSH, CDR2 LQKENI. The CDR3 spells CASSGAGQAKNIQYF. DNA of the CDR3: TGTGCCAGCTCAGGGGCAGGGCAAGCCAAAAACATTCAGTACTTC. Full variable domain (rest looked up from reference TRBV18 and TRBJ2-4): NAGVMQNPRHLVRRRGQEARLRCSPMKGHSHVYWYRQLPEEGLKFMVYLQKENIIDESGMPKERFSAEFPKEGPSILRIQQVVRGDSAAYFCASSGAGQAKNIQYFGAGTRLSVL.

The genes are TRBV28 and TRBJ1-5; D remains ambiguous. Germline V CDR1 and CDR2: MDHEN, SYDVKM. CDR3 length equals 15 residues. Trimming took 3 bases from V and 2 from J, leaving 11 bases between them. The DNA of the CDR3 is TGTGCCAGCAGTTTGCTCAGCCTTGGCAATCAGCCCCAGCATTTT. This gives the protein CASSLLSLGNQPQHF.

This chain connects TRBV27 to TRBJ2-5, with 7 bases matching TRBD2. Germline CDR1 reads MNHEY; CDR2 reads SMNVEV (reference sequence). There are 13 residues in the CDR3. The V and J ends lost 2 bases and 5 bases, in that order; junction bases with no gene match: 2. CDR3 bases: TGTGCCAGCAGTTTAAGGCGGGGGGAGACCCAGTACTTC. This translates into CASSLRRGETQYF.

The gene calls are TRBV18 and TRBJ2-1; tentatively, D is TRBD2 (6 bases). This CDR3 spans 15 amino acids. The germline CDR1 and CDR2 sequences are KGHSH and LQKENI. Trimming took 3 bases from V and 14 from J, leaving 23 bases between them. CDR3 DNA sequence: TGTGCCAGCTCACCCAATACCGGGAGCCTCGGAGGGGAGTTCTTC. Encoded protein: CASSPNTGSLGGEFF. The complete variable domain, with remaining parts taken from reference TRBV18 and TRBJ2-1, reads NAGVMQNPRHLVRRRGQEARLRCSPMKGHSHVYWYRQLPEEGLKFMVYLQKENIIDESGMPKERFSAEFPKEGPSILRIQQVVRGDSAAYFCASSPNTGSLGGEFFGPGTRLTVL.

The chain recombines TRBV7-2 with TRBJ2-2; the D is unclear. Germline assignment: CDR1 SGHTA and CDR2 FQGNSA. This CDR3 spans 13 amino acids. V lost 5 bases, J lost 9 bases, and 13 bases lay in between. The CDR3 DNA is TGTGCCAGCAGCCCCGACTCCTCCCGGGAGCTGTTTTTT. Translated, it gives CASSPDSSRELFF.

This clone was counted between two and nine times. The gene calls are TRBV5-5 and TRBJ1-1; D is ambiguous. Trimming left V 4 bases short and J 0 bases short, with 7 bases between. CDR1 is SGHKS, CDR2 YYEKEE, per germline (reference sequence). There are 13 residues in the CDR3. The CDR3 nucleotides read TGTGCCAGCAGCCTCGTGGTGAACACTGAAGCTTTCTTT. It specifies CASSLVVNTEAFF.

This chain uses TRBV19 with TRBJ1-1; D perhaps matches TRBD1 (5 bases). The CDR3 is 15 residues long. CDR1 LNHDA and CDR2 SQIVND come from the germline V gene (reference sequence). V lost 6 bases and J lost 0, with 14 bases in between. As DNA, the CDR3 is TGTGCCAGTAGGACCGGGACCAACATGAACACTGAAGCTTTCTTT. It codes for CASRTGTNMNTEAFF.

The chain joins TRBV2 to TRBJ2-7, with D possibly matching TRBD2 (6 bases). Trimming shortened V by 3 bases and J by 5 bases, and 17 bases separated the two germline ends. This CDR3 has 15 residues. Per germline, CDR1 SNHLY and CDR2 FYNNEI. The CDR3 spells CASSEWREFGNEQYF. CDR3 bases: TGTGCCAGCAGTGAGTGGAGGGAATTTGGTAACGAGCAGTACTTC.